This T cell receptor beta chain was retrieved from a study of blood T cell repertoires in COVID-19. About the study: Some COVID-19 samples were acute and others convalescent; all came from the United States, Italy and Spain.

Clones were sequenced by immunoSEQ multiplex PCR, and TCRdb holds only the in-frame ones, with some missing. The table shows about 200,000 clones, with more than 75% occurring only once. Germline loops: CDR1 SGHRS, CDR2 YFSETQ. CDR3 size: 13 residues. Trimming at V came to 5 bases and at J to 12 bases, leaving 11 bases not matched to a gene. This clone has only one observation. The TCR sequence derives from a man aged 35 to 55 with acute COVID-19. The genes are TRBV5-1 and TRBJ2-1, with TRBD2 matching over 7 bases. The sequenced material came from PBMCs or T cells enriched from blood (not recorded which). CDR3 region: CASRLPGTGGQFF. The CDR3 DNA sequence: TGCGCCAGCAGGTTACCCGGGACGGGGGGGCAGTTCTTC.